Sequencing of this TCR beta chain was carried out in a study of blood T cell repertoires in COVID-19. Study details: Acute and convalescent COVID-19 specimens originated in the United States, Italy and Spain. PBMCs, B-cell-depleted T cells, or T cells were the source of the cDNA or gDNA that made up the material.

In the original analysis: By means of reference gene primer amplification, nucleated cell counts were estimated. Clones were read by immunoSEQ multiplex PCR, and TCRdb kept only the in-frame ones, dropping some. V, J and clone size were drawn from that table, and D and trimming were deduced from the DNA. Among 150,000 to 200,000 clones listed, 80% to 90% were seen once. Material for sequencing was peripheral blood. This TCR was sampled from a woman aged 60 to 75 who had recovered from COVID-19.

This CDR3 is CASSRVDRARNYGYTF. DNA of the CDR3: TGTGCCAGCAGCCGGGTAGACAGGGCCCGTAACTATGGCTACACCTTC. The chain has TRBV7-9 and TRBJ1-2; 7 nucleotides match TRBD1. In germline, CDR1 is SEHNR, CDR2 FQNEAQ (reference sequence). The CDR3 sequence is 16 residues long. V lost 5 bases to trimming and J lost 1 base; unmatched junction nucleotides: 10.